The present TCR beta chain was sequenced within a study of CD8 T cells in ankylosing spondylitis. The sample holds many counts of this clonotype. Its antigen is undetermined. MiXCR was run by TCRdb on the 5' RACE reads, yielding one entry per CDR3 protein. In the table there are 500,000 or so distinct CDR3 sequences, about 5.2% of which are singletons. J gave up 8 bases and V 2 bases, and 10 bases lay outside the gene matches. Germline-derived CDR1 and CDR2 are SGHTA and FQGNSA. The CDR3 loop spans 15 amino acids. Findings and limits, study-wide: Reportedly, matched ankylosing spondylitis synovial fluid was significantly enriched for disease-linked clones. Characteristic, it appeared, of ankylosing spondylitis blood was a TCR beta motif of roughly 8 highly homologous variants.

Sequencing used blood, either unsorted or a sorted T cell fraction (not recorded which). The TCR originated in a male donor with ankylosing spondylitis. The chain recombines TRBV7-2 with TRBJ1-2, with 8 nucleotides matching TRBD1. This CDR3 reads CASSLTSDRGGGYTF. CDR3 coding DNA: TGTGCCAGCAGCTTAACCAGCGACAGGGGCGGGGGCTACACCTTC. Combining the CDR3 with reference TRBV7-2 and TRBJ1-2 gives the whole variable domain GAGVSQSPSNKVTEKGKDVELRCDPISGHTALYWYRQSLGQGLEFLIYFQGNSAPDKSGLPSDRFSAERTGGSVSTLTIQRTQQEDSAVYLCASSLTSDRGGGYTFGSGTRLTVV.